What follows describes a single T cell receptor beta chain. The target antigen is unknown. This record belongs to a study of T cell repertoires in cytomegalovirus infection. Notes on the study in general: Of the TCR beta families, the public ones yielded a cumulative frequency that identified carriers of CMV plus the relevant HLA. HLA-C-restricted CMV-specific TCR beta clonotypes were dominant in the ex vivo response.

TCRdb analysed the reads with MiXCR anew, one entry per CDR3 protein. The sample shows 150,000 to 200,000 distinct CDR3 sequences, roughly 15% of them seen only once. This CDR3 contains 15 residues. The V and J ends lost 5 bases and 8 bases, in that order; junction bases with no gene match: 13. Germline lookup yields CDR1 SGHNT and CDR2 YYREEE (reference sequence). The sample taken for sequencing was CD8+ T cells from PBMCs. The receptor was isolated from a human donor in good health (CMV status not recorded). Some clones in this sample may be carry-over from other donors' samples. V usage is TRBV5-4 and J usage is TRBJ1-1; TRBD1 matches 9 bases. DNA of the CDR3: TGTGCCAGCAGACCCGCGGGACAGGGATCCCGAGAAGCTTTCTTT. Protein: CASRPAGQGSREAFF. The variable domain in full, with the rest retrieved from reference TRBV5-4 and TRBJ1-1, is ETGVTQSPTHLIKTRGQQVTLRCSSQSGHNTVSWYQQALGQGPQFIFQYYREEENGRGNFPPRFSGLQFPNYSSELNVNALELDDSALYLCASRPAGQGSREAFFGQGTRLTVV.